This entry lists 10 T cell receptor beta chains sequenced from one sample in a study of T cells in Graves' hyperthyroidism and ophthalmopathy. The source material, RNA transcripts, was used to amplify TCR beta CDR3 regions. First-round RT-PCR of the TCR CDR3 relied on the HTBI primer set. One entry per CDR3 protein results from TCRdb running MiXCR on the multiplex PCR reads. The sample yields over 500,000 distinct CDR3 sequences, roughly 17% seen once. Sequencing was carried out using blood. The receptors shown here come from a woman aged 18 to 35 with Graves' ophthalmopathy.

The chain links TRBV5-1 to TRBJ1-6; D possibly corresponds to TRBD1 (6 bases). CDR1 and CDR2 from the germline V gene are SGHRS and YFSETQ. This CDR3 spans 16 amino acids. Trimming left V 5 bases short and J 7 bases short, with 19 bases between. Written as DNA, the CDR3 is TGCGCCAGCAGTTGGCCTAAGGAGGGGGGAAATTCACCCCTCCACTTT. Translating gives CASSWPKEGGNSPLHF.

The table lists this clonotype with a few counts. The V and J genes are TRBV20-1 and TRBJ2-5; maybe TRBD1 (6 bases). The germline V gene has CDR1 DFQATT and CDR2 SNEGSKA (reference sequence). Trimming left V 5 bases short and J 1 base short, with 17 bases between. The CDR3 is 15 amino acids. The CDR3 here is CSALEDRGIQETQYF. In nucleotides, the CDR3 is TGCAGTGCTCTAGAGGATAGGGGGATCCAAGAGACCCAGTACTTC.

J is TRBJ1-1 and V is TRBV19; D uncertain. The V gene lost 7 bases and the J gene lost 1 base, with 10 bases spanning the gap. Germline V lookup: CDR1 LNHDA, CDR2 SQIVND (reference sequence). This CDR3 spans 13 amino acids. Here the CDR3 reads CASNLQPNTEAFF. CDR3 bases: TGTGCCAGTAACCTACAGCCGAACACTGAAGCTTTCTTT.

This sequence joins TRBV30 and TRBJ2-7; D gene unclear. CDR1 is GTSNPN, CDR2 SVGIG, per germline (reference sequence). Between the trimmed V and J ends, which lost 3 bases and 1 base, there was a span of 13 bases. The CDR3 loop spans 14 amino acids. The CDR3 DNA sequence: TGTGCCTGGAGGCATCCGACAACTTCCTACGAGCAGTACTTC. This translates into CAWRHPTTSYEQYF.

V is TRBV19 and J is TRBJ1-2, with D maybe TRBD1 (6 bases). V was pared by 2 bases and J by 6 bases, with 19 bases between. This CDR3 comprises 16 residues. Germline V CDR1 and CDR2: LNHDA, SQIVND (reference sequence). The CDR3 nucleotides are TGTGCCAGTAGTATATCAGCCGGGACACGCGGGGATGGCTACACCTTC. Residues: CASSISAGTRGDGYTF.

This clonotype was seen at least ten times. This chain connects TRBV27 to TRBJ2-2; D uncertain. The CDR3 is made up of 18 amino acids. Trimming cost V 0 bases and J 7 bases, with 21 bases left between them. Per germline, CDR1 MNHEY and CDR2 SMNVEV (reference sequence). The CDR3, as DNA: TGTGCCAGCAGTTTATCAACGCCCCTCCAGGTGCAAGACGGGGAGCTGTTTTTT. The encoded protein is CASSLSTPLQVQDGELFF.

This chain joins TRBV28 and TRBJ1-1, with unresolved D. The CDR3 is made up of 13 amino acids. Trimming took off 6 bases at V and 2 bases at J, with 10 bases between the two ends. Germline V gene lookup returns CDR1 MDHEN and CDR2 SYDVKM. CDR3 in amino acids: CASRSDGNTEAFF. The CDR3 bases are TGTGCCAGCAGGTCGGACGGTAACACTGAAGCTTTCTTT.

The chain recombines TRBV19 with TRBJ1-5; 8 bases match TRBD1. There are 15 residues in the CDR3. Germline CDR1 and CDR2: LNHDA and SQIVND (reference sequence). The ends lost 6 bases at V and 6 bases at J; junction bases unmatched: 10. In DNA, the CDR3 is TGTGCCAGTAGGAAAGACAGGGGAGACGCTCAGCCCCAGCATTTT. This encodes CASRKDRGDAQPQHF.

Many counts were recorded for this clonotype. J is TRBJ1-2 and V is TRBV28, with unresolved D. Germline CDR1 is MDHEN and CDR2 is SYDVKM. There are 15 residues in the CDR3. Trimming pared 5 bases from V and 5 bases from J, leaving 18 bases between. The CDR3 nucleotides are TGTGCCAGCAGTCCCCTACAGAACCGCCCTTATGGCTACACCTTC. This sequence encodes CASSPLQNRPYGYTF.

In its sample, this clonotype was seen many times. The rearrangement joins TRBV27 to TRBJ1-1; D might be TRBD1 (5 bases). V lost 5 bases to trimming and J lost 8 bases, with 15 bases between them. The germline V gene has CDR1 MNHEY and CDR2 SMNVEV (reference sequence). The CDR3 is made up of 13 amino acids. The CDR3 sequence: CASSPGTEREAFF. DNA for the CDR3: TGTGCCAGCAGTCCCGGGACTGAGCGGGAAGCTTTCTTT.